This record covers a single T cell receptor beta chain. Antigen: not known. The entry originates in a study of OX40 agonist ivuxolimab in advanced cancers. As for the study in general: Three patients, one with hepatocellular carcinoma and two with cutaneous melanoma, achieved partial responses.

General study results and limits: At 0.1 to 3.0 mg/kg, clonal expansion of CD4+ and CD8+ blood T cells had occurred by week 6.

Generated by immunoSEQ multiplex PCR, the TCRdb table keeps only in-frame clones and is missing some. The sample records about 70,000 clones, about 85% being singletons. Trimming took off 4 bases at V and 8 bases at J, with 18 bases between the two ends. CDR1 and CDR2 (germline): SGHRS, YFSETQ. The CDR3 is made up of 14 amino acids. V and J are TRBV5-1 and TRBJ1-1; D is perhaps TRBD1 (5 bases). The sample here was CD4+ or CD8+ T cells sorted from blood, taken in a trial of the OX40 agonist ivuxolimab. The TCR was taken from an adult with an advanced solid tumor such as melanoma, head and neck, liver or kidney cancer. In DNA, the CDR3 is TGCGCCAGCAGCCCGGGGACGGAGGGCAACGAAGCTTTCTTT. Translation: CASSPGTEGNEAFF.